This T cell receptor (beta chain) was identified during a study of OX40 agonist ivuxolimab in advanced cancers. Only in-frame clones appear in the TCRdb table, and some are missing; sequencing was by immunoSEQ multiplex PCR. The table shows 96,000 or so clones, with 70% to 85% occurring only once. The CDR3 is 14 amino acids. CDR1 and CDR2 (germline): SGHTA, FQGNSA. The V gene lost 5 bases and the J gene lost 4 bases, with 12 bases spanning the gap. Material: CD4+ or CD8+ T cells sorted from blood, obtained in a trial of the OX40 agonist ivuxolimab. The chain recombines TRBV7-2 with TRBJ2-1; no definite D call. This receptor was obtained from an adult with an advanced solid tumor such as melanoma, head and neck, liver or kidney cancer. The DNA for the CDR3 is TGTGCCAGCAGCCCCCAGAAGGTGTACAATGAGCAGTTCTTC. Translation: CASSPQKVYNEQFF.